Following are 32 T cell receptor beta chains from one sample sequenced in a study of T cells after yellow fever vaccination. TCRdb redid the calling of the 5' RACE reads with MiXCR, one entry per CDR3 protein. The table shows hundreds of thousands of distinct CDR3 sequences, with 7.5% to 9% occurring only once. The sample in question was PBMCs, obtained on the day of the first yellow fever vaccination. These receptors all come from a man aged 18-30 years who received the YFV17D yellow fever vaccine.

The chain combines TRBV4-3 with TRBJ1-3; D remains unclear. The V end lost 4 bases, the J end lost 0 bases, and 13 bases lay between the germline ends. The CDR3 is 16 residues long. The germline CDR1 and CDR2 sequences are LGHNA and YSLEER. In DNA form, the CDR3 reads TGCGCCAGCAGCCTACCTTCGTCCCCCTCTGGAAACACCATATATTTT. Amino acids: CASSLPSSPSGNTIYF.

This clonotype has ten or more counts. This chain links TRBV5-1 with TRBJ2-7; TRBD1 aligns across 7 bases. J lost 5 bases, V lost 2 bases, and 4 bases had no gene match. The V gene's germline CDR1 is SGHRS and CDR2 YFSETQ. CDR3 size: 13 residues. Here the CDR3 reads CASSLQGHNEQYF. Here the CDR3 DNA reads TGCGCCAGCAGCTTACAGGGGCATAACGAGCAGTACTTC.

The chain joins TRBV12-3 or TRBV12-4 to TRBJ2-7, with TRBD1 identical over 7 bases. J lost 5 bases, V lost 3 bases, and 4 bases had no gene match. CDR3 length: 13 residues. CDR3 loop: CASSFPTGHEQYF. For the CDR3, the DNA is TGTGCCAGCAGTTTCCCGACAGGGCACGAGCAGTACTTC.

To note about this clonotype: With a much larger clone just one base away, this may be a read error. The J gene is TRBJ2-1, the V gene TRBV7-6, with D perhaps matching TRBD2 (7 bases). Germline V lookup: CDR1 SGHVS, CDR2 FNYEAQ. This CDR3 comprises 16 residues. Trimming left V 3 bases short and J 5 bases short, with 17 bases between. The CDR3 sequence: CASSFSGGPNHNEQFF. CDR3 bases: TGTGCCAGCAGCTTCTCCGGGGGGCCCAATCACAATGAGCAGTTCTTC.

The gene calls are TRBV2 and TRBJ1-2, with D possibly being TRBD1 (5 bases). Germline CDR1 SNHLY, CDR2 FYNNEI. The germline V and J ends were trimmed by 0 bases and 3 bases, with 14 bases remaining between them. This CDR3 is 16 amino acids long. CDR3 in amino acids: CASSEAGGDIYYGYTF. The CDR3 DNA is TGTGCCAGCAGTGAAGCGGGGGGGGATATTTACTATGGCTACACCTTC.

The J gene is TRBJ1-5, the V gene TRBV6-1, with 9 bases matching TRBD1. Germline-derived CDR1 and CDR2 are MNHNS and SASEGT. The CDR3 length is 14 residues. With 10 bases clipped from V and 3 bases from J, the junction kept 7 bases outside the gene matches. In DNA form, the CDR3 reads TGTGCCAAGCCGGGACAGGGACCCAATCAGCCCCAGCATTTT. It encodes CAKPGQGPNQPQHF.

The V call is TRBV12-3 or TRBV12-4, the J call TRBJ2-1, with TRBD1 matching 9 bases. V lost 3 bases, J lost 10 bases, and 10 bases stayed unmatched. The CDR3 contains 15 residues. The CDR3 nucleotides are TGTGCCAGCAGTTTCTCGGGACAGGGTTTGTGGGAGCAGTTCTTC. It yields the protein CASSFSGQGLWEQFF.

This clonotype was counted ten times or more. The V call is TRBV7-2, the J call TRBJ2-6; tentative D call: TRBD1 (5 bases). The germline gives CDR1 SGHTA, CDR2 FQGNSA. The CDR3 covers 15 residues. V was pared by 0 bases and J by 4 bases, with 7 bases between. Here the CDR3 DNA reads TGTGCCAGCAGCTTAGCAGGGGCCGGGGCCAACGTCCTGACTTTC. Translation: CASSLAGAGANVLTF.

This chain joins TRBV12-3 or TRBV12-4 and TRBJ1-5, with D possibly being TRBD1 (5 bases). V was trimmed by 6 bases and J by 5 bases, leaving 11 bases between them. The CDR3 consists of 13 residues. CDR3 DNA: TGTGCCAGCAGCGGGGGTGGCTATCAGCCCCAGCATTTT. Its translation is CASSGGGYQPQHF.

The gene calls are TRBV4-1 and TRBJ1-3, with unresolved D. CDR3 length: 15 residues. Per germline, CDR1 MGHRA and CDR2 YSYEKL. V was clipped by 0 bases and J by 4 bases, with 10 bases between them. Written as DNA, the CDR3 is TGCGCCAGCAGCCAAGAGTCAGGTATCGGAAACACCATATATTTT. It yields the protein CASSQESGIGNTIYF.

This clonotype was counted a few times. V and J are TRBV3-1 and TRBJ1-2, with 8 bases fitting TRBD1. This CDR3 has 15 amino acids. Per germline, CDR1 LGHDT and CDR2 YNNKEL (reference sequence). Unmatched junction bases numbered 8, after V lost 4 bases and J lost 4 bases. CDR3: CASSLTGDLIYGYTF. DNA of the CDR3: TGTGCCAGCAGCCTGACAGGGGACCTAATCTATGGCTACACCTTC.

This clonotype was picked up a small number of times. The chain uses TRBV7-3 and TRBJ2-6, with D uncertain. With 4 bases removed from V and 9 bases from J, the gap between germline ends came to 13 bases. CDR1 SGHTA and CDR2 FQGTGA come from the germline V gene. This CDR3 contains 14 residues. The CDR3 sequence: CASSSPNIGNVLTF. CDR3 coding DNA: TGTGCCAGCAGCTCGCCCAATATAGGCAACGTCCTGACTTTC.

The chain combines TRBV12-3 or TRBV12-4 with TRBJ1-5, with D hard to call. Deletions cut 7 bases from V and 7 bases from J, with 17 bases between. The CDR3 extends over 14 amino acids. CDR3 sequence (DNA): TGTGCCAGCAAAACAAACCTTGCCGGCCAGCCCCAGCATTTT. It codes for CASKTNLAGQPQHF.

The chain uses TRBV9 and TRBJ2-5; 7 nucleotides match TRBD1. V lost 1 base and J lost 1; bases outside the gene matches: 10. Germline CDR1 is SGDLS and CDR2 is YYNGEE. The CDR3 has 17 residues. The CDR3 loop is CASSVPKGAGGQETQYF. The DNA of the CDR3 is TGTGCCAGCAGCGTACCCAAGGGGGCAGGTGGCCAAGAGACCCAGTACTTC.

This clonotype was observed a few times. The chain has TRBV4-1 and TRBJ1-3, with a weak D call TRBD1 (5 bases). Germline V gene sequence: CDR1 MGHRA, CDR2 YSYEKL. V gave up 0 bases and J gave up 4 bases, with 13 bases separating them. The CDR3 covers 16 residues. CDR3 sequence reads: CASSQDIVGVGNTIYF. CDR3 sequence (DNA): TGCGCCAGCAGCCAAGATATTGTAGGGGTCGGAAACACCATATATTTT.

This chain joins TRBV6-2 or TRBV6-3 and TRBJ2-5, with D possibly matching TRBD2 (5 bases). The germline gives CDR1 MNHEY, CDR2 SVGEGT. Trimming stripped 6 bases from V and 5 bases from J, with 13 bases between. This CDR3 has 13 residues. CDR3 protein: CASSQLGRETQYF. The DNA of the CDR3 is TGTGCCAGCAGCCAACTAGGCCGGGAGACCCAGTACTTC.

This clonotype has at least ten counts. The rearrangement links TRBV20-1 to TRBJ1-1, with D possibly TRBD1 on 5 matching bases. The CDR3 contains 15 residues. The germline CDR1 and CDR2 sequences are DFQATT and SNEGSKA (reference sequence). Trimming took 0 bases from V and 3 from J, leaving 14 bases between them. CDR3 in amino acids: CSARDPQGSYTEAFF. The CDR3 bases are TGCAGTGCTAGAGATCCGCAGGGTTCGTACACTGAAGCTTTCTTT.

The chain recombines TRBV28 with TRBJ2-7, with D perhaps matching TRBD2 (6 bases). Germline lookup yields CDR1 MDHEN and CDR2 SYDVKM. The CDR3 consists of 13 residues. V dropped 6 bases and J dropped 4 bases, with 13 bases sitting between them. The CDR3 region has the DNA TGTGCCAGCAGCCCCCCCCGGGGGTACGAGCAGTACGTC. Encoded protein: CASSPPRGYEQYV.

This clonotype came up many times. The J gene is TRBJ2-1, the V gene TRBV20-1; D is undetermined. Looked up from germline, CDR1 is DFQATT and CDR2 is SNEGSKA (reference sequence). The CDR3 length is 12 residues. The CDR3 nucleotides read TGCAGCCTACAAGGAGCCGGCAATGAGCAGTTCTTC. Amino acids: CSLQGAGNEQFF.

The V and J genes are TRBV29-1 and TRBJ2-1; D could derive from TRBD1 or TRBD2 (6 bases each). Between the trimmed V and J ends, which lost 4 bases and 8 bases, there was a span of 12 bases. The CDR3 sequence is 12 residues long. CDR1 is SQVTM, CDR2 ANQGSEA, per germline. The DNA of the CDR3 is TGCAGCGTTGTAACCGGGGGCGATGAGCAGTTCTTC. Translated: CSVVTGGDEQFF.

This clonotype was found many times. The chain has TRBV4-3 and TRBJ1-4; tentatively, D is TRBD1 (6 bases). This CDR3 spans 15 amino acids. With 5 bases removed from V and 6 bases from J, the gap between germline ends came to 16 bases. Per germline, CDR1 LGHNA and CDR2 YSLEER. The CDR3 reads CASSAEDRRDEKLFF. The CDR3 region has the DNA TGCGCCAGCAGCGCAGAGGACAGAAGAGATGAAAAACTGTTTTTT.

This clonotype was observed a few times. The chain's CDR3 is CASSQGPRGSGNTIYF. In nucleotides, the CDR3 is TGTGCCAGCAGCCAAGGGCCCAGGGGCTCTGGAAACACCATATATTTT. This chain links TRBV7-2 with TRBJ1-3, with D perhaps TRBD1 (6 bases). Trimming shortened V by 5 bases and J by 0 bases, and 14 bases separated the two germline ends. Germline V gene sequence: CDR1 SGHTA, CDR2 FQGNSA. This CDR3 is 16 amino acids long.

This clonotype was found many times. CDR3 DNA sequence: TGTGCCATCAGTGAGCTCTCGGCTAGCACAGATACGCAGTATTTT. This encodes CAISELSASTDTQYF. This chain links TRBV10-3 with TRBJ2-3; no clear D gene. Germline lookup yields CDR1 ENHRY and CDR2 SYGVKD. The CDR3 sequence is 15 residues long. The V gene lost 2 bases and the J gene lost 0 bases, with 9 bases spanning the gap.

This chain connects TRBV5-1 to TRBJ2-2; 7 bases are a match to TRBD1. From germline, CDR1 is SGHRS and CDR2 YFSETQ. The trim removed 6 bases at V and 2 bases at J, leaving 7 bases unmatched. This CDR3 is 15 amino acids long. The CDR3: CASNTGALNTGELFF. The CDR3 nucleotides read TGCGCCAGCAATACAGGGGCCTTAAACACCGGGGAGCTGTTTTTT. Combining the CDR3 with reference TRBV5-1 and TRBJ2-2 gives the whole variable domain KAGVTQTPRYLIKTRGQQVTLSCSPISGHRSVSWYQQTPGQGLQFLFEYFSETQRNKGNFPGRFSGRQFSNSRSEMNVSTLELGDSALYLCASNTGALNTGELFFGEGSRLTVL.

CDR3 sequence: CASSTLSRPNEQFF. In DNA, the CDR3 is TGTGCCAGCAGTACCCTTAGCCGCCCCAATGAGCAGTTCTTC. This chain uses TRBV12-3 or TRBV12-4 with TRBJ2-1; no clear D. The CDR3 runs 14 residues. V lost 5 bases, J lost 6 bases, and 14 bases lay in between.

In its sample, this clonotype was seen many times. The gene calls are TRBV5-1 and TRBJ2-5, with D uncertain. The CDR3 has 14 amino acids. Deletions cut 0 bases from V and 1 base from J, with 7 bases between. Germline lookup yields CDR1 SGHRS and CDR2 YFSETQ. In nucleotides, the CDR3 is TGCGCCAGCAGCTTGGGCCTAATCCAAGAGACCCAGTACTTC. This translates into CASSLGLIQETQYF.

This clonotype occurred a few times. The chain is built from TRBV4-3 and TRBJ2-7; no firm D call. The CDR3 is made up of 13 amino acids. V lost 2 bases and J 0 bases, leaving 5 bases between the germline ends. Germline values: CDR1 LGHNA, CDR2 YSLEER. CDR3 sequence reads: CASSQPYSYEQYF. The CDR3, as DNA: TGCGCCAGCAGCCAACCCTACTCCTACGAGCAGTACTTC.

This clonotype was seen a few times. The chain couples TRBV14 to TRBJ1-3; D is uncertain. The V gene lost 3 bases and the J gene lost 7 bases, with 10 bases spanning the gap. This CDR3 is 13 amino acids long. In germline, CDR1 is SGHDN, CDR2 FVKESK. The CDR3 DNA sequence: TGTGCCAGCAGCCATCAGGTCCAGAACACCATATATTTT. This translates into CASSHQVQNTIYF.

CDR3 DNA: TGTGCCAGCAGGTCCGGGGCCCAAGAGACCCAGTACTTC. It translates to CASRSGAQETQYF. The V and J genes are TRBV12-3 or TRBV12-4 and TRBJ2-5; the D call may be TRBD1 or TRBD2 (5 bases each). Trimming removed 6 bases at V and 1 base at J, with 9 bases between. The CDR3 runs to 13 residues.

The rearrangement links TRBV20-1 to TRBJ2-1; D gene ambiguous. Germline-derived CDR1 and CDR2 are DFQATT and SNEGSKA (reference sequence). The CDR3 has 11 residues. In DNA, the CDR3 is TGCACCCCAAGACACAACAATGAGCAGTTCTTC. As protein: CTPRHNNEQFF.

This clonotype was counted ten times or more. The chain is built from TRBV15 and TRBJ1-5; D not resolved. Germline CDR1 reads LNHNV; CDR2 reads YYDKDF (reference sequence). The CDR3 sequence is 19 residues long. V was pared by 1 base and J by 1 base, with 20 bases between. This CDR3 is CATSRAGLKGFRSNQPQHF. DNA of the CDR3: TGTGCCACCAGCAGAGCCGGGTTAAAAGGTTTTAGGAGCAATCAGCCCCAGCATTTT.

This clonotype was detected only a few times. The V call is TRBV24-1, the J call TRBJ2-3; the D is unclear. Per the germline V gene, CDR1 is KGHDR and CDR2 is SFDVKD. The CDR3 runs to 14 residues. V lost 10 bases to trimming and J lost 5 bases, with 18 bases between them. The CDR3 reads CATASGTVVDTQYF. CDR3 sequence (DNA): TGTGCCACTGCTTCTGGTACAGTGGTAGATACGCAGTATTTT.